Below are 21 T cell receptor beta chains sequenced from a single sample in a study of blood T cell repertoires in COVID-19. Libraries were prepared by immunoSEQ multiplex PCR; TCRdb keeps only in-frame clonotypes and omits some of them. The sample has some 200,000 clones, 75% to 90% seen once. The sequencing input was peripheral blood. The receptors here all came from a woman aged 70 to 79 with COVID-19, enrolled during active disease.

CDR3: CASQQGTSGSSQYF. In DNA, the CDR3 is TGTGCCAGCCAACAAGGGACTAGCGGTTCCTCGCAGTATTTT. The V call is TRBV11-2, the J call TRBJ2-3, with TRBD2 matching over 11 bases. From germline, CDR1 is SGHAT and CDR2 FQNNGV. V lost 8 bases to trimming and J lost 10 bases; unmatched junction nucleotides: 11. There are 14 residues in the CDR3.

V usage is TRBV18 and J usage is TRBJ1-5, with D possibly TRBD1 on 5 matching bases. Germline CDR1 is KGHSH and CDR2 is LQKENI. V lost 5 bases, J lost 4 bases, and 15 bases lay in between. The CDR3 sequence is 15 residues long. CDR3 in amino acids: CASSSQQESNQPQHF. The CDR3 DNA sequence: TGTGCCAGCTCATCGCAACAGGAGAGTAATCAGCCCCAGCATTTT.

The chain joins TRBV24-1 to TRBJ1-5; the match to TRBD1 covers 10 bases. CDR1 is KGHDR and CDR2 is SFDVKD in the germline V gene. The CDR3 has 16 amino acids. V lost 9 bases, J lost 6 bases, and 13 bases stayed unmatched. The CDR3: CATSLPDRGIGQPQHF. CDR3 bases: TGTGCCACCTCGTTACCGGACAGGGGGATAGGTCAGCCCCAGCATTTT.

The CDR3 here is CASSLGPGREKLFF. For the CDR3, the DNA is TGTGCCAGCAGCTTGGGGCCAGGAAGAGAAAAACTGTTTTTT. The chain recombines TRBV5-4 with TRBJ1-4, with D unresolved. The germline V gene encodes CDR1 SGHNT and CDR2 YYREEE (reference sequence). The CDR3 runs 14 residues. V dropped 0 bases and J dropped 8 bases, with 11 bases sitting between them. Combining the CDR3 with reference TRBV5-4 and TRBJ1-4 gives the whole variable domain ETGVTQSPTHLIKTRGQQVTLRCSSQSGHNTVSWYQQALGQGPQFIFQYYREEENGRGNFPPRFSGLQFPNYSSELNVNALELDDSALYLCASSLGPGREKLFFGSGTQLSVL.

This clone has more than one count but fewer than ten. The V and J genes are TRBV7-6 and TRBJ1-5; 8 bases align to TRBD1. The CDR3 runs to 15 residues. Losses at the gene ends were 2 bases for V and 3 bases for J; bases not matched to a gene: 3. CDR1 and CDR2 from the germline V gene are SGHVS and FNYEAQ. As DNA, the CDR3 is TGTGCCAGCAGCTTAAGGGACAGGCCCAATCAGCCCCAGCATTTT. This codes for CASSLRDRPNQPQHF.

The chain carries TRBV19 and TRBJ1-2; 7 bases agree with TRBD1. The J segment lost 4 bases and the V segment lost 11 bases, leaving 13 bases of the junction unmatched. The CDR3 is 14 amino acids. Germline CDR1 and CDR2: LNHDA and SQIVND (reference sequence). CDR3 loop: CASGWAGGRYGYTF. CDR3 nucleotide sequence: TGTGCCTCCGGATGGGCAGGGGGTCGCTATGGCTACACCTTC.

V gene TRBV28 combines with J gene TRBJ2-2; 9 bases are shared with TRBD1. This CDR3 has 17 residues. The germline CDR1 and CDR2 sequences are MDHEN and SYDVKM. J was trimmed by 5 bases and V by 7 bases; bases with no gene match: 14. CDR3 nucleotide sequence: TGTGCCAGCAACCTCCAACAGGGGGCAGTTAGAACCGGGGAGCTGTTTTTT. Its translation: CASNLQQGAVRTGELFF.

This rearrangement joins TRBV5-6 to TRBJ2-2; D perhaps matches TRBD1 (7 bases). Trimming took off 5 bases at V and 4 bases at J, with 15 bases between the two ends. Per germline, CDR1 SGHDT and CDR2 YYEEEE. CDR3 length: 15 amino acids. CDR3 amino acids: CASRVGQGGTGELFF. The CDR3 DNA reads TGTGCCAGCAGGGTCGGGCAGGGGGGCACCGGGGAGCTGTTTTTT.

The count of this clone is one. CDR3 nucleotide sequence: TGTGCCAGCAGCTTAGGGCCGGGACAGGGGGAGGAGACCCAGTACTTC. Translated: CASSLGPGQGEETQYF. This chain links TRBV7-2 with TRBJ2-5; 11 bases align to TRBD1. Trimming cost V 1 base and J 5 bases; bases outside gene matches: 6. Germline CDR1 and CDR2: SGHTA and FQGNSA. This CDR3 contains 16 residues. Using reference TRBV7-2 and TRBJ2-5 for the parts outside the CDR3, the full variable domain is GAGVSQSPSNKVTEKGKDVELRCDPISGHTALYWYRQSLGQGLEFLIYFQGNSAPDKSGLPSDRFSAERTGGSVSTLTIQRTQQEDSAVYLCASSLGPGQGEETQYFGPGTRLLVL.

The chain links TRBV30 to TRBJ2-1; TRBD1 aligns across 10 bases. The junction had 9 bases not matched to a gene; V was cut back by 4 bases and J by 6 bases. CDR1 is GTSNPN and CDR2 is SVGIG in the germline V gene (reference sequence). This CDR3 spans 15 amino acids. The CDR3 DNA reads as TGTGCCTGGATCCGGGACAGGGGAATGACCAATGAGCAGTTCTTC. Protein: CAWIRDRGMTNEQFF.

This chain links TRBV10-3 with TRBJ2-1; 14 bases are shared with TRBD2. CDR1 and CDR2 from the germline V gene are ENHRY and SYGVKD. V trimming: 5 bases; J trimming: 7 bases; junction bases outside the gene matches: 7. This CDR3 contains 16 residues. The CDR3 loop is CAISPLGTSGSNEQFF. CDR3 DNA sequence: TGTGCCATCAGTCCCCTAGGGACTAGCGGGAGTAATGAGCAGTTCTTC.

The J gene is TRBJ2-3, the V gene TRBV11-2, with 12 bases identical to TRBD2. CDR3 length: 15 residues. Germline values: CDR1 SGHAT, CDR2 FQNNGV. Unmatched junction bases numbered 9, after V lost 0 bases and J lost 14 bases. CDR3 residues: CASSLDRRLAGVWYF. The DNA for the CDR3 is TGTGCCAGCAGCTTAGATAGGAGACTAGCGGGAGTGTGGTATTTT. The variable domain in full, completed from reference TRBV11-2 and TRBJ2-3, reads EAGVAQSPRYKIIEKRQSVAFWCNPISGHATLYWYQQILGQGPKLLIQFQNNGVVDDSQLPKDRFSAERLKGVDSTLKIQPAKLEDSAVYLCASSLDRRLAGVWYFGPGTRLTVL.

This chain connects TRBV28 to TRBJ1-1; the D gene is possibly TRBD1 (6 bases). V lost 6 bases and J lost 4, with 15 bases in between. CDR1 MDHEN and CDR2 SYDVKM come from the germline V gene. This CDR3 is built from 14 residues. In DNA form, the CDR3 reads TGTGCCAGCAGCCCCGCCAAAGGGGGCACTGAAGCTTTCTTT. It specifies CASSPAKGGTEAFF.

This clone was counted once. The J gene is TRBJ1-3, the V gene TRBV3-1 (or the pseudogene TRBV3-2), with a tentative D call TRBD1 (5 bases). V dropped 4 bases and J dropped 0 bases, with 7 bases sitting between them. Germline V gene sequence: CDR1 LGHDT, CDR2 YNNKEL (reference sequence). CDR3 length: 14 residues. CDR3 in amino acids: CASSPTVSGNTIYF. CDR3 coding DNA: TGTGCCAGCAGCCCGACAGTCTCTGGAAACACCATATATTTT.

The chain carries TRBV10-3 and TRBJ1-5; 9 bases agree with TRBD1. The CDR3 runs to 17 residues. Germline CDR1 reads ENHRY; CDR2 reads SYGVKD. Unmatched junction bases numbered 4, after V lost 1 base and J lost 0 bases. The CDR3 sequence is CAISEWWTGDSNQPQHF. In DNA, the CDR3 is TGTGCCATCAGTGAGTGGTGGACAGGGGATAGCAATCAGCCCCAGCATTTT.

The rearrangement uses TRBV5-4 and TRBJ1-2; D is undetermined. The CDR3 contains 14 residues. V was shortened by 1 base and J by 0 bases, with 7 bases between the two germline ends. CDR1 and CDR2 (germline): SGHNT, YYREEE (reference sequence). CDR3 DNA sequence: TGTGCCAGCAGCTTGAGTTTAGCTAACTATGGCTACACCTTC. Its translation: CASSLSLANYGYTF.

This CDR3 reads CASSFTSGNTIYF. CDR3 DNA: TGCGCCAGCAGCTTTACTTCTGGAAACACCATATATTTT. The rearrangement uses TRBV5-1 and TRBJ1-3; D is ambiguous. Trimming stripped 2 bases from V and 1 base from J, with 4 bases between. Germline CDR1 SGHRS, CDR2 YFSETQ. There are 13 residues in the CDR3.

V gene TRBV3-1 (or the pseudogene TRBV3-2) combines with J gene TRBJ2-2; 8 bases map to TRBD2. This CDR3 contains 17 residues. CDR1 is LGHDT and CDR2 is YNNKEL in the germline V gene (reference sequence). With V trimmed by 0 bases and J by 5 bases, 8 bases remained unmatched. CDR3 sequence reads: CASSQELEAGVTGELFF. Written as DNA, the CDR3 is TGTGCCAGCAGCCAAGAATTGGAAGCGGGAGTAACCGGGGAGCTGTTTTTT.

This CDR3 reads CASSPQRLATYEQYF. The CDR3 nucleotides are TGTGCCAGCAGCCCCCAGCGACTAGCGACCTACGAGCAGTACTTC. The chain combines TRBV7-2 with TRBJ2-7; 8 bases line up with TRBD2. Germline V gene data show CDR1 as SGHTA and CDR2 as FQGNSA. The CDR3 sequence is 15 residues long. V gave up 5 bases and J gave up 2 bases; unmatched junction bases: 8. Full variable domain (rest looked up from reference TRBV7-2 and TRBJ2-7): GAGVSQSPSNKVTEKGKDVELRCDPISGHTALYWYRQSLGQGLEFLIYFQGNSAPDKSGLPSDRFSAERTGGSVSTLTIQRTQQEDSAVYLCASSPQRLATYEQYFGPGTRLTVT.

The DNA of the CDR3 is TGTGCCAGCAGCCGGGGCAGGGCTAGCGGGAGTTACGAGCAGTACTTC. This gives the protein CASSRGRASGSYEQYF. The chain couples TRBV7-2 to TRBJ2-7; 10 nucleotides line up with TRBD2. With 5 bases clipped from V and 4 bases from J, the junction kept 11 bases outside the gene matches. The CDR3 covers 16 residues. Germline-derived CDR1 and CDR2 are SGHTA and FQGNSA.

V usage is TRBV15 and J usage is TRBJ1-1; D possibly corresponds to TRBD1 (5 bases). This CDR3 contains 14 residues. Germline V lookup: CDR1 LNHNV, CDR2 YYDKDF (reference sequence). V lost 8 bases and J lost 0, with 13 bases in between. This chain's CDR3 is CATAGGGLNTEAFF. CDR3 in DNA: TGTGCCACCGCCGGGGGAGGGCTGAACACTGAAGCTTTCTTT.